These T cell receptor beta chains were read from a single sample in a study of CD8 T cells in Susac syndrome. MiXCR, run by TCRdb on the immunoSEQ multiplex PCR reads, gives a single entry per CDR3 protein. This sample has approximately 54,000 distinct CDR3 sequences, with over 90% found just once. The specimen sequenced was CD8+ T cells from PBMCs. The receptors come from a human donor with Susac syndrome. The CDR3 runs from the conserved cysteine through the conserved F or W. Each record gives: J gene, clone size, D gene, V gene, CDR3 protein, CDR3 DNA. A D gene is named only where the DNA matches it firmly. Clone size is shown for a subset of rows, as once, few, many or a class of expanded clone.

j_gene: TRBJ2-7; abundance: NA; d_gene: TRBD1; v_gene: TRBV7-8; CDR3aa: CASSAGDRTQYF; CDR3nt: TGTGCCAGCAGCGCCGGGGACAGGACGCAGTACTTC
j_gene: TRBJ2-7; abundance: NA; d_gene: TRBD2; v_gene: TRBV5-1; CDR3aa: CASSGGTTYEQYF; CDR3nt: TGCGCCAGCAGCGGCGGGACTACTTACGAGCAGTACTTC
j_gene: TRBJ2-7; abundance: NA; d_gene: NA; v_gene: TRBV6-2/TRBV6-3; CDR3aa: CASGIGSYEQYF; CDR3nt: TGTGCCAGCGGCATCGGCTCCTACGAGCAGTACTTC
j_gene: TRBJ2-3; abundance: NA; d_gene: NA; v_gene: TRBV12-3/TRBV12-4; CDR3aa: CASSLHPDTQYF; CDR3nt: TGTGCCAGCAGTTTACACCCAGATACGCAGTATTTT
j_gene: TRBJ2-4; abundance: NA; d_gene: NA; v_gene: TRBV5-1; CDR3aa: CASSLAGEGIQYF; CDR3nt: TGCGCCAGCAGCTTGGCCGGGGAAGGAATTCAGTACTTC
j_gene: TRBJ2-7; abundance: NA; d_gene: TRBD2; v_gene: TRBV4-2; CDR3aa: CASSQAQGLAAYEQYF; CDR3nt: TGTGCCAGCAGCCAAGCTCAGGGACTAGCCGCCTACGAGCAGTACTTC
j_gene: TRBJ2-3; abundance: NA; d_gene: TRBD2; v_gene: TRBV3-1; CDR3aa: CASSPLAGGHRDTQYF; CDR3nt: TGTGCCAGCAGCCCCTTAGCGGGGGGGCATAGGGATACGCAGTATTTT
j_gene: TRBJ2-1; abundance: NA; d_gene: NA; v_gene: TRBV25-1; CDR3aa: CASSEDRGPEQFF; CDR3nt: TGTGCCAGCAGTGAAGATCGGGGCCCTGAGCAGTTCTTC
j_gene: TRBJ1-4; abundance: NA; d_gene: NA; v_gene: TRBV4-3; CDR3aa: CASSQDRGYQEKLFF; CDR3nt: TGCGCCAGCAGCCAAGATCGGGGATATCAAGAAAAACTGTTTTTT
j_gene: TRBJ2-7; abundance: NA; d_gene: NA; v_gene: TRBV29-1; CDR3aa: CSVAGPRGSEQYF; CDR3nt: TGCAGCGTCGCGGGACCGAGAGGGAGCGAGCAGTACTTC
j_gene: TRBJ2-3; abundance: NA; d_gene: NA; v_gene: TRBV4-2; CDR3aa: CASSQTVGDTQYF; CDR3nt: TGTGCCAGCAGCCAAACGGTAGGGGATACGCAGTATTTT
j_gene: TRBJ2-1; abundance: NA; d_gene: TRBD2; v_gene: TRBV29-1; CDR3aa: CSVAGGANQVHEQFF; CDR3nt: TGCAGCGTTGCCGGGGGGGCCAATCAAGTCCATGAGCAGTTCTTC
j_gene: TRBJ1-5; abundance: NA; d_gene: NA; v_gene: TRBV5-6; CDR3aa: CASSLGEQPQHF; CDR3nt: TGTGCCAGCAGCTTGGGGGAACAGCCCCAGCATTTT
j_gene: TRBJ1-5; abundance: NA; d_gene: TRBD1; v_gene: TRBV28; CDR3aa: CASSEGQGSQPQHF; CDR3nt: TGTGCCAGCAGTGAGGGACAGGGAAGTCAGCCCCAGCATTTT
j_gene: TRBJ1-1; abundance: NA; d_gene: NA; v_gene: TRBV7-4; CDR3aa: CASSSGRGRTEAFF; CDR3nt: TGTGCCAGCAGCTCGGGCAGGGGAAGAACTGAAGCTTTCTTT
j_gene: TRBJ1-2; abundance: NA; d_gene: TRBD1; v_gene: TRBV20-1; CDR3aa: CSARDVTGGSYGYTF; CDR3nt: TGCAGTGCTAGAGATGTAACAGGGGGATCCTATGGCTACACCTTC
j_gene: TRBJ1-5; abundance: NA; d_gene: NA; v_gene: TRBV15; CDR3aa: CATSGVSRRMQPQHF; CDR3nt: TGTGCCACCAGCGGAGTAAGTCGGAGGATGCAGCCCCAGCATTTT
j_gene: TRBJ2-7; abundance: once; d_gene: NA; v_gene: TRBV29-1; CDR3aa: CSVHLMGYEQYF; CDR3nt: TGCAGCGTTCATCTTATGGGCTACGAGCAGTACTTC
j_gene: TRBJ1-5; abundance: NA; d_gene: NA; v_gene: TRBV2; CDR3aa: CASSGIDDQPQHF; CDR3nt: TGTGCCAGCAGTGGGATTGACGATCAGCCCCAGCATTTT
j_gene: TRBJ2-3; abundance: NA; d_gene: NA; v_gene: TRBV3-1; CDR3aa: CASSPSTPRVDTQYF; CDR3nt: TGTGCCAGCAGCCCCTCGACCCCGCGAGTGGATACGCAGTATTTT
j_gene: TRBJ2-6; abundance: NA; d_gene: NA; v_gene: TRBV4-3; CDR3aa: CASSQERGSGANVLTF; CDR3nt: TGCGCCAGCAGCCAGGAACGGGGCTCTGGGGCCAACGTCCTGACTTTC
j_gene: TRBJ1-1; abundance: once; d_gene: TRBD1; v_gene: TRBV12-3/TRBV12-4; CDR3aa: CASSVRTGLGPEAFF; CDR3nt: TGTGCCAGCAGCGTCCGGACAGGGTTGGGGCCTGAAGCTTTCTTT
j_gene: TRBJ2-7; abundance: few; d_gene: NA; v_gene: TRBV7-9; CDR3aa: CASSPSNEQYF; CDR3nt: TGTGCCAGCAGCCCTAGTAACGAGCAGTACTTC
j_gene: TRBJ2-3; abundance: NA; d_gene: TRBD2; v_gene: TRBV12-3/TRBV12-4; CDR3aa: CASSGLAATDTQYF; CDR3nt: TGTGCCAGCAGCGGACTAGCGGCCACAGATACGCAGTATTTT
j_gene: TRBJ2-7; abundance: NA; d_gene: NA; v_gene: TRBV25-1; CDR3aa: CASSSTASYEQYF; CDR3nt: TGTGCCAGCAGTTCGACAGCCTCCTACGAGCAGTACTTC
j_gene: TRBJ1-1; abundance: NA; d_gene: NA; v_gene: TRBV28; CDR3aa: CASSTLGRVTLNTEAFF; CDR3nt: TGTGCCAGCAGTACACTCGGCAGGGTTACCCTGAACACTGAAGCTTTCTTT
j_gene: TRBJ1-1; abundance: once; d_gene: NA; v_gene: TRBV29-1; CDR3aa: CSVEGSTWNTEAFF; CDR3nt: TGCAGCGTTGAAGGTTCCACCTGGAACACTGAAGCTTTCTTT
j_gene: TRBJ1-1; abundance: NA; d_gene: NA; v_gene: TRBV27; CDR3aa: CASSLSPLWTEAFF; CDR3nt: TGTGCCAGCAGTTTATCCCCACTTTGGACTGAAGCTTTCTTT
j_gene: TRBJ2-3; abundance: once; d_gene: NA; v_gene: TRBV6-2/TRBV6-3; CDR3aa: CASELGTTQYF; CDR3nt: TGTGCCAGCGAATTGGGGACTACGCAGTATTTT
j_gene: TRBJ2-6; abundance: NA; d_gene: NA; v_gene: TRBV29-1; CDR3aa: CSVEGRKAGANVLTF; CDR3nt: TGCAGCGTTGAAGGGAGGAAGGCTGGGGCCAACGTCCTGACTTTC
j_gene: TRBJ1-1; abundance: NA; d_gene: NA; v_gene: TRBV4-2; CDR3aa: CASSQDRGMNTEAFF; CDR3nt: TGTGCCAGCAGCCAAGATCGGGGAATGAACACTGAAGCTTTCTTT
j_gene: TRBJ2-7; abundance: NA; d_gene: TRBD1; v_gene: TRBV9; CDR3aa: CASSGRDSAYEQYF; CDR3nt: TGTGCCAGCAGCGGACGGGACAGCGCTTACGAGCAGTACTTC
j_gene: TRBJ1-2; abundance: NA; d_gene: NA; v_gene: TRBV25-1; CDR3aa: CASSEYGGNYGYTF; CDR3nt: TGTGCCAGCAGTGAATATGGGGGGAACTATGGCTACACCTTC
j_gene: TRBJ2-7; abundance: once; d_gene: NA; v_gene: TRBV30; CDR3aa: CAWSDEQWGYEQYF; CDR3nt: TGTGCCTGGAGCGATGAACAGTGGGGTTACGAGCAGTACTTC
j_gene: TRBJ2-3; abundance: NA; d_gene: NA; v_gene: TRBV6-2/TRBV6-3; CDR3aa: CASSPWEIYSATDTQYF; CDR3nt: TGTGCCAGCAGCCCCTGGGAGATCTATTCGGCTACAGATACGCAGTATTTT
j_gene: TRBJ2-1; abundance: NA; d_gene: NA; v_gene: TRBV3-1; CDR3aa: CASSQVLEGNEQFF; CDR3nt: TGTGCCAGCAGCCAAGTCCTGGAGGGCAATGAGCAGTTCTTC
j_gene: TRBJ1-2; abundance: NA; d_gene: NA; v_gene: TRBV14; CDR3aa: CASSQGAGGGYTF; CDR3nt: TGTGCCAGCAGCCAAGGGGCCGGGGGCGGCTACACCTTC
j_gene: TRBJ1-6; abundance: NA; d_gene: NA; v_gene: TRBV4-3; CDR3aa: CASSPSRGISNSPLHF; CDR3nt: TGCGCCAGCAGCCCAAGCAGGGGAATATCTAATTCACCCCTCCACTTT
j_gene: TRBJ1-5; abundance: NA; d_gene: TRBD1; v_gene: TRBV2; CDR3aa: CASSEGQGHQPQHF; CDR3nt: TGTGCCAGCAGTGAAGGACAGGGACATCAGCCCCAGCATTTT
j_gene: TRBJ2-2; abundance: NA; d_gene: TRBD2; v_gene: TRBV9; CDR3aa: CASSASGTSTGELFF; CDR3nt: TGTGCCAGCAGCGCATCCGGGACTAGTACCGGGGAGCTGTTTTTT
j_gene: TRBJ1-1; abundance: once; d_gene: NA; v_gene: TRBV30; CDR3aa: CAWSLYSAAEAFF; CDR3nt: TGTGCCTGGAGTCTTTATTCGGCCGCTGAAGCTTTCTTT
j_gene: TRBJ2-1; abundance: NA; d_gene: NA; v_gene: TRBV4-2; CDR3aa: CASSQDRGGGSYNEQFF; CDR3nt: TGTGCCAGCAGCCAAGATAGGGGGGGAGGGTCCTACAATGAGCAGTTCTTC
j_gene: TRBJ2-3; abundance: NA; d_gene: NA; v_gene: TRBV29-1; CDR3aa: CSVDSDTQYF; CDR3nt: TGCAGCGTTGATTCAGATACGCAGTATTTT
j_gene: TRBJ1-1; abundance: NA; d_gene: NA; v_gene: TRBV7-9; CDR3aa: CASSLPLNTEAFF; CDR3nt: TGTGCCAGCAGCTTACCACTGAACACTGAAGCTTTCTTT
j_gene: TRBJ2-1; abundance: NA; d_gene: NA; v_gene: TRBV5-6; CDR3aa: CASSPTFSSSYNEQFF; CDR3nt: TGTGCCAGCAGCCCTACCTTTAGTAGCTCCTACAATGAGCAGTTCTTC
j_gene: TRBJ2-5; abundance: NA; d_gene: NA; v_gene: TRBV5-4; CDR3aa: CASSLFTGVWETQYF; CDR3nt: TGTGCCAGCAGCTTGTTTACCGGGGTTTGGGAGACCCAGTACTTC